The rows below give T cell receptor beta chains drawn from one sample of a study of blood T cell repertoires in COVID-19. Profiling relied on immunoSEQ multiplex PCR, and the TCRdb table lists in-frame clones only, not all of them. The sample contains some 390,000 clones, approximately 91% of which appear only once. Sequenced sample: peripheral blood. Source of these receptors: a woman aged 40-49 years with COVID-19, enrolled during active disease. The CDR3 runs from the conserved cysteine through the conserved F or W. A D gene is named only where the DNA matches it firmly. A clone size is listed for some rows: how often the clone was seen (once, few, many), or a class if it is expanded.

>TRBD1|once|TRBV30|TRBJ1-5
TGTGCCTGGAGTCACGACAGGGTCGGTCAGCCCCAGCATTTT
CAWSHDRVGQPQHF
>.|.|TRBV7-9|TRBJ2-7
TGTGCCAGCAGCTTAAACAACGAGCAGTACTTC
CASSLNNEQYF
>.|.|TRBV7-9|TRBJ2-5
TGTGCCAGCAGCTTAGCGGGCCTACAAGAGACCCAGTACTTC
CASSLAGLQETQYF
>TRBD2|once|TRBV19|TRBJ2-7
TGTGCCAGTAGTATAGAATGGACTAGCGGGACATACGAGCAGTACTTC
CASSIEWTSGTYEQYF
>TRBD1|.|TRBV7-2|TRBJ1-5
TGTGCCAGCAGCCCGGGACAGTATAGCAATCAGCCCCAGCATTTT
CASSPGQYSNQPQHF
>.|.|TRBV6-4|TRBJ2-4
TGTGCCAGCAGTGACTCGAGTCGGGGAGACATTCAGTACTTC
CASSDSSRGDIQYF
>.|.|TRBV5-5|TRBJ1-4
TGTGCCAGCAGCTTGGCTGGCACAACTAATGAAAAACTGTTTTTT
CASSLAGTTNEKLFF
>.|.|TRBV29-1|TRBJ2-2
TGCAGCGTTCGGACAGAGAACACCGGGGAGCTGTTTTTT
CSVRTENTGELFF
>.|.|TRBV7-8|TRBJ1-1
TGTGCCAGCAGCCGTCCCCAGGGGCGTGAAGCTTTCTTT
CASSRPQGREAFF
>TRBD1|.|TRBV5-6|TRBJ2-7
TGTGCCAGCAGCTTGGACAGGGGTCCCTACGAGCAGTACTTC
CASSLDRGPYEQYF
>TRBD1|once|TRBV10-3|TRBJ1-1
TGTGCCATCAGAAAGAGCCGGGACAGTATGAACACTGAAGCTTTCTTT
CAIRKSRDSMNTEAFF
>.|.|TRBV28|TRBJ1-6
TGTGCCAGCAGTTTATGGGGCAGGGTCCCTTCACCCCTCCACTTT
CASSLWGRVPSPLHF
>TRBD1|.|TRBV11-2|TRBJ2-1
TGTGCCAGCAGCTTAGACAGACAGGGGACCTACAATGAGCAGTTCTTC
CASSLDRQGTYNEQFF
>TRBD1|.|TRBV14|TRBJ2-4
TGTGCCAGCAGCCCCCGTACGACAGGGTGGACGTACTTC
CASSPRTTGWTYF
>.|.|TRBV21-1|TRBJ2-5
TGTGCCAGCAGCCACCGATTGGCAGGTCCGGTAGGAGAGACCCAGTACTTC
CASSHRLAGPVGETQYF
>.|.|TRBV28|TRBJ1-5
TGTGCCAGCAGTTTATTGGCAGGGAGCAATCAGCCCCAGCATTTT
CASSLLAGSNQPQHF
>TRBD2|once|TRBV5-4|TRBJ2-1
TGTGCCAGCAGCTACGGTGGCCCGTCAGCGGGAGTACACAATGAGCAGTTCTTC
CASSYGGPSAGVHNEQFF
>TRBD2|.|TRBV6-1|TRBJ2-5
TGTGCCAGCAGTGAGCGGGGGATCCGGGAGACCCAGTACTTC
CASSERGIRETQYF
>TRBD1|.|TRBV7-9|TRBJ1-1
TGTGCCAGCAGCCCCGGGACAGGTGAAGCTTTCTTT
CASSPGTGEAFF
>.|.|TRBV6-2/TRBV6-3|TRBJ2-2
TGTGCCAGCAGTACCCGATCAGGAATTGAGTACACCGGGGAGCTGTTTTTT
CASSTRSGIEYTGELFF
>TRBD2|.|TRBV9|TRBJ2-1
TGTGCCAGCAGCGTGACATCAGGGACTAGCGGGCTCAGCTCCTACAATGAGCAGTTCTTC
CASSVTSGTSGLSSYNEQFF
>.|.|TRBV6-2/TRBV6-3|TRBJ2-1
TGTGCCAGCAGCCCCAGGGAGGCAGGAGGGAATGAGCAGTTCTTC
CASSPREAGGNEQFF
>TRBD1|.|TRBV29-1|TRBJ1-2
TGCAGCGTGGGCCTACACAGGGGTTCGGTAGGGTATGGCTACACCTTC
CSVGLHRGSVGYGYTF
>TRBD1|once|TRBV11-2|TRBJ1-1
TGTGCCAGCAGCTTCCGACAGGGTAACACTGAAGCTTTCTTT
CASSFRQGNTEAFF
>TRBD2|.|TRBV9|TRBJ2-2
TGTGCCAGCAGCCCGACTAGCGCGAACACCGGGGAGCTGTTTTTT
CASSPTSANTGELFF
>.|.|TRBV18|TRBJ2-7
TGTGCCAGCTCACCGCCCGACAGGGGACTACGAGAACAGTACTTC
CASSPPDRGLREQYF
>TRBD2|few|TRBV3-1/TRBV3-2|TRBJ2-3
TGTGCCAGCAGCCATCACGTTACGACTAGCGGGAGGGTTGGAGATACGCAGTATTTT
CASSHHVTTSGRVGDTQYF
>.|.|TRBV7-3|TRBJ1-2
TGTGCCAGCAGCTTAATCGGGGGGAATGGCTACACCTTC
CASSLIGGNGYTF
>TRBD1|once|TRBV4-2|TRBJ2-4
TGTGCCAGCAGCCACCGGGACAGCGTTTTGGACATTCAGTACTTC
CASSHRDSVLDIQYF
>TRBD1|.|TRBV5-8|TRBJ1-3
TGTGCCAGCAGCTTGCAGGGGGCCGTAGGAAACACCATATATTTT
CASSLQGAVGNTIYF
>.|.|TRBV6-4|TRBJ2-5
TGTGCCAGTCCGCTTGAGAGTCAAGAGACCCAGTACTTC
CASPLESQETQYF
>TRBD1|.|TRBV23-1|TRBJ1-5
TGCGCCAGCAGTCAATCGAAGACAGGGGATAGCAATCAGCCCCAGCATTTT
CASSQSKTGDSNQPQHF
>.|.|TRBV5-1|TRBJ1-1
TGCGCCAGCAGCTACGGACAGAACACTGAAGCTTTCTTT
CASSYGQNTEAFF
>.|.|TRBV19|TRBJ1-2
TGTGCCAGTAGTATAGATCATAGCTTCGTGGCTCCAGGGGGCTACACCTTC
CASSIDHSFVAPGGYTF
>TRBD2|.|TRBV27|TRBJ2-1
TGTGCCAGCAGTTTATCGGGACTAGCGGGAAAGGATGAGCAGTTCTTC
CASSLSGLAGKDEQFF
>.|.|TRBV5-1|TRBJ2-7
TGCGCCAGCAGCTTGGGACAATCGGCCCACGAGCAGTACTTC
CASSLGQSAHEQYF
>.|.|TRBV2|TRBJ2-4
TGTGCCAGCAGCACTACCGGCCCTACCTTAGCCAAAAACATTCAGTACTTC
CASSTTGPTLAKNIQYF
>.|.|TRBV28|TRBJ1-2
TGTGCCACCTTTAACCTCGGTGTGGGCTACACCTTC
CATFNLGVGYTF
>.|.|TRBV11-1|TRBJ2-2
TGTGCCAGCAGGTCAAACGGACTGAACACCGGGGAGCTGTTTTTT
CASRSNGLNTGELFF
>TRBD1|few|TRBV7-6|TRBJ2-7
TGTGCCAGCAGCGATAACCCCCCGGACAGGGCTCTCGAGCAGTACTTC
CASSDNPPDRALEQYF